Below, one T cell receptor beta chain is given with its context. Its cognate antigen is unknown. Sequencing was performed with immunoSEQ multiplex PCR; in TCRdb, only in-frame clones are kept and a portion is missing. The data show 3,800 or so clones, with about nine tenths seen just once and 6.5% to 8% held by the top ten. The data were obtained in a study of immune evolution from preneoplasia to lung adenocarcinoma. Study-wide points: Normal lung had the highest top T cell clone frequencies. Normal lung had highest clonality; later lesions appeared denser, more diverse.

Histologic diagnosis was independently verified by two lung pathologists. This TCR was recovered from a donor of 70 years or more with lung adenocarcinoma. The sample consisted of FFPE minimally invasive lung adenocarcinoma tissue.

Written as DNA, the CDR3 is TGTGCCAGCAATACCATCCACAGTAACTCCTACGAGCAGTACTTC. Residues: CASNTIHSNSYEQYF. The chain has TRBV7-2 and TRBJ2-7, with no clear D. Per the germline V gene, CDR1 is SGHTA and CDR2 is FQGNSA. This CDR3 has 15 amino acids. The germline V and J ends were trimmed by 7 bases and 0 bases, with 16 bases remaining between them.